This record concerns one TCR beta chain sequence. The antigen is undetermined. 60 Vbeta and 13 Jbeta primers were used in PCR. Measured with immunoSEQ multiplex PCR; TCRdb has only the in-frame clones, and not every one. The data contain approximately 150,000 clones, 70% to 80% of them singletons. This sample was taken from a study of cytomegalovirus exposure and HLA in healthy donors. Broader study findings: Association of a missense DCLRE1C variant with TCR beta V- and J-gene trimming was reported in a later analysis. Excluded were some V segments that proved indistinguishable, including TRBV6-2 and TRBV6-3. In an earlier analysis, productive rearrangement rates for most beta V segments clustered near 87% or 30%.

Germline V CDR1 and CDR2: SEHNR, FQNEAQ (reference sequence). This CDR3 has 17 amino acids. Deletions cut 2 bases from V and 1 base from J, with 18 bases between. Donors in the study were healthy people who gave bone marrow. The receptor comes from a woman in her late teens or twenties in good health and CMV-seropositive. The chain links TRBV7-9 to TRBJ2-7; a weak D match, TRBD2 (6 bases). Material: PBMCs. The DNA for the CDR3 is TGTGCCAGCAGCTTACCGGGACTGTCGGCCCTTTCCTACGAGCAGTACTTC. Translating gives CASSLPGLSALSYEQYF.